This T cell receptor (beta chain) was profiled in a study of blood T cell repertoires in COVID-19. About the study: Collection of acute and convalescent COVID-19 samples took place in the United States, Italy and Spain. The analysed material was cDNA or gDNA that came from T cells, B-cell-depleted T cells, or PBMCs.

The repertoire was sequenced with immunoSEQ multiplex PCR; TCRdb's copy has only in-frame clones and lacks some. The sample carries under 150,000 clones, roughly 90% recorded once. Trimming at V came to 2 bases and at J to 3 bases, leaving 12 bases not matched to a gene. This CDR3 contains 16 residues. Germline values: CDR1 GTSNPN, CDR2 SVGIG (reference sequence). V gene TRBV30 combines with J gene TRBJ2-5; the match to TRBD1 covers 7 bases. The receptor's source is a young woman with acute COVID-19. Material: PBMCs or T cells enriched from blood (not recorded which). The CDR3 DNA reads TGTGCCTGGAGTATACCACGCTTCCAGGGGGAAGAGACCCAGTACTTC. As protein: CAWSIPRFQGEETQYF.